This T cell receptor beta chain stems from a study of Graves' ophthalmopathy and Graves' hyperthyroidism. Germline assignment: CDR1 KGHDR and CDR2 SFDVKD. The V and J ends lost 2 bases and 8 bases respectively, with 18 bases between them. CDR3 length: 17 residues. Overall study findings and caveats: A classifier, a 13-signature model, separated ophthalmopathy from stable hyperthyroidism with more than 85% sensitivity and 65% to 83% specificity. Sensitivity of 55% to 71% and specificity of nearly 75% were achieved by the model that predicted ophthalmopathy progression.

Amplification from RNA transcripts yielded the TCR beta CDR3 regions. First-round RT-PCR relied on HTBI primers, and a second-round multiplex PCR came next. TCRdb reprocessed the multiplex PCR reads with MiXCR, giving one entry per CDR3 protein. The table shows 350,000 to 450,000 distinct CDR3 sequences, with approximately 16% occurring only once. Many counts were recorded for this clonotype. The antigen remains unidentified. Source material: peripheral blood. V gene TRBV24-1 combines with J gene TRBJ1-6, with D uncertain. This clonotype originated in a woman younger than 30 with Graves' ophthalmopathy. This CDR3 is CATSDWRRPMEDSPLHF. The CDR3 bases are TGTGCCACCAGTGATTGGCGACGGCCTATGGAGGATTCACCCCTCCACTTT.